The sequence of this TCR beta chain was determined in a study of blood T cell repertoires in COVID-19. Study in general: COVID-19 samples, acute and convalescent, were from the United States, Italy and Spain. PBMCs, B-cell-depleted T cells, or T cells provided the cDNA or gDNA that made up the material.

Those enrolled in Seattle joined during active infection and were followed longitudinally afterward. The CDR3 contains 16 residues. V shed 0 bases and J shed 4 bases, with 15 bases lying between them. This clone was counted a few times. In the original analysis: From reference gene primer amplification, estimates of nucleated cell counts were derived. Using immunoSEQ multiplex PCR, the repertoire was profiled, and TCRdb retains in-frame clones only, with some absent. From that table come the V and J calls and clone size; the DNA was used to work out D and trimming. This repertoire shows roughly 150,000 clones, roughly 86% found once; its top ten account for under 3%.

The V call is TRBV23-1, the J call TRBJ1-2; D is uncertain. TRBV23-1 is marked as an open reading frame, function uncertain. This receptor was identified in a woman aged 80 or over with COVID-19, enrolled during active disease. Material for sequencing was peripheral blood. The CDR3 nucleotides read TGCGCCAGCAGTCAATCGGGCCGAACCCTGTTCTATGGCTACACCTTC. Protein sequence: CASSQSGRTLFYGYTF.